A selection of T cell receptor beta chains follows, all from one sample in a study of human T cells and chemical hapten exposure. TCRdb itself ran the reads through MiXCR, one entry per CDR3 protein. The sample lists about 120,000 distinct CDR3 sequences; about 7.7% were seen once. The sequencing sample was made of whole blood. These receptors all come from a human donor in good health. Some clones in this sample may be carry-over from other donors' samples. Both conserved end residues are part of each CDR3. Fields, in order: V gene, J gene, D gene, CDR3 protein. The D gene is left open where the match is weak.

V: TRBV7-2
J: TRBJ1-5
D: TRBD1
CDR3: CASSSTGGGNQPQHF

V: TRBV28
J: TRBJ2-1
D: NA
CDR3: CASRTGTSYNEQFF

V: TRBV9
J: TRBJ2-7
D: NA
CDR3: CASSVGAHGEQYF

V: TRBV6-9
J: TRBJ2-7
D: NA
CDR3: CASSCPVEQYF

V: TRBV27
J: TRBJ1-2
D: NA
CDR3: CASSSPITRTGYTF

V: TRBV12-3/TRBV12-4
J: TRBJ2-6
D: NA
CDR3: CASSWRGANVLTF

V: TRBV5-4
J: TRBJ1-1
D: NA
CDR3: CASSREWDTEAFF

V: TRBV6-2/TRBV6-3
J: TRBJ2-7
D: NA
CDR3: CASSYVGRSYEQYF

V: TRBV5-1
J: TRBJ2-6
D: NA
CDR3: CASTLVPSDSGANVLTF

V: TRBV7-9
J: TRBJ1-3
D: TRBD1
CDR3: CASSFGQVLSGNTIYF

V: TRBV18
J: TRBJ1-2
D: NA
CDR3: CASSPRRQGYTF

V: TRBV4-1
J: TRBJ1-2
D: NA
CDR3: CASSPRTEVMVGYTF

V: TRBV25-1
J: TRBJ1-4
D: NA
CDR3: CASSERVAGFEKLFF

V: TRBV27
J: TRBJ1-2
D: TRBD1
CDR3: CASSLGQGNGYTF